One and the same sample provided the 18 T cell receptor beta chains below, sequenced in a study of cytomegalovirus exposure and HLA in healthy donors. Amplification used 60 Vbeta primers and 13 Jbeta primers. The assay was immunoSEQ multiplex PCR, and TCRdb's table has in-frame clones only and misses some. The data contain approximately 220,000 clones, about four fifths of them seen just once; the ten biggest clones take up 2.5% to 3%. The sequencing sample was made of PBMCs. These receptors all come from a man aged 25-45 years in good health and CMV-seronegative.

The chain employs TRBV7-8 and TRBJ2-1; tentative D call: TRBD1 (6 bases). This CDR3 region has 15 residues. Trimming stripped 4 bases from V and 0 bases from J, with 10 bases between. Germline CDR1 is SGHVS and CDR2 is FQNEAQ. The CDR3 nucleotides are TGTGCCAGCAGCTGGGACATCTCCTCCTACAATGAGCAGTTCTTC. This translates into CASSWDISSYNEQFF.

The count of this clone is one. The chain employs TRBV9 and TRBJ2-2, with 7 nucleotides matching TRBD1. The CDR3 has 15 amino acids. Germline V gene sequence: CDR1 SGDLS, CDR2 YYNGEE. Trimming took 0 bases from V and 4 from J; bases not matched to a gene: 3. CDR3 DNA sequence: TGTGCCAGCAGCGTAGGAGGGGGCACCACCGGGGAGCTGTTTTTT. Its protein product is CASSVGGGTTGELFF.

The chain couples TRBV4-3 to TRBJ1-5; 8 bases agree with TRBD1. From germline, CDR1 is LGHNA and CDR2 YSLEER. J lost 3 bases, V lost 5 bases, and 6 bases had no gene match. The length of the CDR3 is 15 residues. In DNA, the CDR3 is TGCGCCAGCAGCTCCGGGACAGGTGACAATCAGCCCCAGCATTTT. Translated, it gives CASSSGTGDNQPQHF.

V gene TRBV6-5 combines with J gene TRBJ1-2; maybe TRBD1 (5 bases). Trimming shortened V by 0 bases and J by 8 bases, and 13 bases separated the two germline ends. Germline V gene lookup returns CDR1 MNHEY and CDR2 SVGAGI. The CDR3 sequence is 14 residues long. CDR3 bases: TGTGCCAGCAGTTACTCGACCGACAGAAGGGGCTACACCTTC. Translation gives CASSYSTDRRGYTF.

This clone was picked up one time. The chain combines TRBV28 with TRBJ1-4, with D perhaps matching TRBD1 (5 bases). This CDR3 is built from 14 residues. Germline lookup yields CDR1 MDHEN and CDR2 SYDVKM. The ends were cut back, 3 bases at V and 5 bases at J, with 10 bases in the middle. CDR3 sequence reads: CASSFWGVNEKLFF. In nucleotides, the CDR3 is TGTGCCAGCAGTTTTTGGGGGGTAAATGAAAAACTGTTTTTT.

The CDR3: CASSEVVNTGELFF. The CDR3 DNA sequence: TGTGCCAGCAGTGAAGTAGTAAACACCGGGGAGCTGTTTTTT. The V and J genes are TRBV2 and TRBJ2-2; no clear D. The CDR3 covers 14 residues. Germline V gene data show CDR1 as SNHLY and CDR2 as FYNNEI. V lost 1 base to trimming and J lost 2 bases, with 5 bases between them.

The CDR3 reads CASSPNRPEQYF. CDR3 nucleotide sequence: TGTGCCAGCAGTCCAAACAGACCCGAGCAGTACTTC. The chain is built from TRBV27 and TRBJ2-7; D is ambiguous. The V end was cut by 5 bases, the J end by 6 bases, with 11 bases between. Looked up from germline, CDR1 is MNHEY and CDR2 is SMNVEV (reference sequence). This CDR3 has 12 residues.

The chain combines TRBV9 with TRBJ2-1, with D perhaps matching TRBD2 (7 bases). From germline, CDR1 is SGDLS and CDR2 YYNGEE. The CDR3 has 12 residues. V was trimmed by 1 base and J by 9 bases, leaving 8 bases between them. CDR3 nucleotide sequence: TGTGCCAGCAGCGTAAGGGGGGGTGAGCAGTTCTTC. It specifies CASSVRGGEQFF.

The chain employs TRBV5-4 and TRBJ2-3; D gene unclear. CDR1 and CDR2 from the germline V gene are SGHNT and YYREEE (reference sequence). Trimming cost V 6 bases and J 6 bases, with 17 bases left between them. This CDR3 is built from 14 residues. The CDR3 is CASTPGTVEDTQYF. In nucleotides, the CDR3 is TGTGCCAGCACCCCAGGAACCGTAGAGGATACGCAGTATTTT.

This clone was seen a handful of times. CDR3 bases: TGTGCCAGCAGCCAGGGACTAGCGCACACCGGGGAGCTGTTTTTT. Amino acids: CASSQGLAHTGELFF. The chain uses TRBV5-4 and TRBJ2-2, with TRBD2 identical over 10 bases. The germline CDR1 and CDR2 sequences are SGHNT and YYREEE (reference sequence). The CDR3 extends over 15 amino acids. The J segment lost 3 bases and the V segment lost 4 bases, leaving 3 bases of the junction unmatched.

The gene calls are TRBV7-9 and TRBJ1-6; a possible D gene is TRBD1 (6 bases). CDR1 and CDR2 from the germline V gene are SEHNR and FQNEAQ (reference sequence). The CDR3 runs 15 residues. The V gene lost 5 bases and the J gene lost 8 bases, with 16 bases spanning the gap. Written as DNA, the CDR3 is TGTGCCAGCAGCCCCTCGAGGGGGGGTGATTCACCCCTCCACTTT. This sequence encodes CASSPSRGGDSPLHF. The complete variable domain, with remaining parts taken from reference TRBV7-9 and TRBJ1-6, reads DTGVSQNPRHKITKRGQNVTFRCDPISEHNRLYWYRQTLGQGPEFLTYFQNEAQLEKSRLLSDRFSAERPKGSFSTLEIQRTEQGDSAMYLCASSPSRGGDSPLHFGNGTRLTVT.

This chain connects TRBV4-3 to TRBJ2-1; 12 bases agree with TRBD2. This CDR3 spans 18 amino acids. The ends lost 1 base at V and 4 bases at J; junction bases unmatched: 8. Germline CDR1 and CDR2: LGHNA and YSLEER. The CDR3 DNA reads TGCGCCAGCAGCCAAGTAATCGGACTAGCGGGGACTTACAATGAGCAGTTCTTC. Translating it yields CASSQVIGLAGTYNEQFF.

The chain employs TRBV6-1 and TRBJ2-1; 9 positions agree with TRBD1. Germline V gene sequence: CDR1 MNHNS, CDR2 SASEGT. The CDR3 spans 14 residues. The V gene end was trimmed by 4 bases and the J gene end by 7 bases; junction bases not matched to a gene: 5. This chain's CDR3 is CASSGDRARNEQFF. The CDR3 DNA reads TGTGCCAGCAGTGGGGACAGGGCTCGGAATGAGCAGTTCTTC.

V gene TRBV6-4 combines with J gene TRBJ2-3, with 12 bases that match TRBD2. Germline V CDR1 and CDR2: MRHNA, SNTAGT. V lost 6 bases and J lost 1; bases outside the gene matches: 5. This CDR3 spans 16 amino acids. The CDR3 here is CASRDRTSGGTDTQYF. The CDR3 nucleotides are TGTGCCAGCAGGGACCGGACTAGCGGGGGCACAGATACGCAGTATTTT.

The V call is TRBV13, the J call TRBJ2-7; 7 nucleotides line up with TRBD2. V trimming: 5 bases; J trimming: 5 bases; junction bases outside the gene matches: 12. Germline CDR1 PRHDT, CDR2 FYEKMQ (reference sequence). This CDR3 is 15 amino acids long. CDR3 in DNA: TGTGCCAGCAGCATTTTCGGGGTGGGGGGGAACGAGCAGTACTTC. This encodes CASSIFGVGGNEQYF. The complete variable domain, with remaining parts taken from reference TRBV13 and TRBJ2-7, reads AAGVIQSPRHLIKEKRETATLKCYPIPRHDTVYWYQQGPGQDPQFLISFYEKMQSDKGSIPDRFSAQQFSDYHSELNMSSLELGDSALYFCASSIFGVGGNEQYFGPGTRLTVT.

The chain recombines TRBV5-6 with TRBJ2-5, with TRBD2 matching over 7 bases. Germline trimming cut 4 bases from V and 4 bases from J; bases unmatched to any gene: 10. Per the germline V gene, CDR1 is SGHDT and CDR2 is YYEEEE. This CDR3 is built from 15 residues. CDR3 nucleotide sequence: TGTGCCAGCAGCCCTGGTGCGGGGGAACCAGAGACCCAGTACTTC. Its protein product is CASSPGAGEPETQYF.

This chain links TRBV28 with TRBJ1-2, with a weak D call TRBD1 (6 bases). The ends were cut back, 4 bases at V and 4 bases at J, with 13 bases in the middle. The V gene's germline CDR1 is MDHEN and CDR2 SYDVKM. The CDR3 is 14 amino acids. In DNA form, the CDR3 reads TGTGCCAGCAGTTCAGGGGATTCCTCCTATGGCTACACCTTC. This codes for CASSSGDSSYGYTF.

This clone has only a few counts. The rearrangement uses TRBV6-1 and TRBJ2-1, with D possibly being TRBD1 (7 bases). Trimming removed 6 bases from V and 5 bases from J, with 17 bases in between. The CDR3 covers 15 residues. The germline gives CDR1 MNHNS, CDR2 SASEGT. This CDR3 reads CASRAGGRGNNEQFF. CDR3 nucleotide sequence: TGTGCCAGCAGGGCAGGGGGGAGAGGAAACAATGAGCAGTTCTTC.